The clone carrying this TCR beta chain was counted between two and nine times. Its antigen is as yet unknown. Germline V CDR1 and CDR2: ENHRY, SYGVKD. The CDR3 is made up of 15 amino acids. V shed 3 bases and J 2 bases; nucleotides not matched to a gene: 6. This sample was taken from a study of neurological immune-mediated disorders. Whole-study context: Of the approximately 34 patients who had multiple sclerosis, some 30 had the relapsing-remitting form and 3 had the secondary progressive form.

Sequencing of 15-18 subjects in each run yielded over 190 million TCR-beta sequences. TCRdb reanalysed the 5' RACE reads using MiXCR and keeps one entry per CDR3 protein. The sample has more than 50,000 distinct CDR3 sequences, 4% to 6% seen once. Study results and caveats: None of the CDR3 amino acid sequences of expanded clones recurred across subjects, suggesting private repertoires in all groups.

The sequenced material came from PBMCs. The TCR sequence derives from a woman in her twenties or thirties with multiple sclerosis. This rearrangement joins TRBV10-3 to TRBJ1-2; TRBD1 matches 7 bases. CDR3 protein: CAISEPGQRNYGYTF. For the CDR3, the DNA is TGTGCCATCAGTGAACCGGGACAGAGAAACTATGGCTACACCTTC.